A selection of T cell receptor beta chains follows, all from one sample in a study of T cells after posttransplantation cyclophosphamide. Only in-frame clones appear in the TCRdb table, and some are missing; sequencing was by immunoSEQ multiplex PCR. This sample shows about 24,000 clones and no singletons; roughly 7% rests with the ten largest. Sequencing was done on a sample of PBMCs. The receptors originated from a woman aged 60-75 years in good health, CMV-negative, and a related stem cell transplant donor. Each CDR3 is given with its conserved first and last residue. D genes are given only for firm matches. Clone size is given for some rows only: seen once, a few or many times, or a class if the clone is expanded.

D gene | clone size | J gene | CDR3 length | V gene | CDR3 protein | CDR3 DNA
NA | many | TRBJ2-1 | 15 | TRBV5-4 | CASSVTGTPYNEQFF | TGTGCCAGCAGCGTCACAGGGACCCCCTACAATGAGCAGTTCTTC
TRBD1 | few | TRBJ2-5 | 15 | TRBV5-4 | CASSPTGQFQETQYF | TGTGCCAGCAGTCCCACGGGACAGTTCCAAGAGACCCAGTACTTC
NA | many | TRBJ2-2 | 16 | TRBV4-2 | CASSQEVGANTGELFF | TGTGCCAGCAGCCAAGAGGTAGGGGCCAACACCGGGGAGCTGTTTTTT
NA | many | TRBJ2-5 | 12 | TRBV29-1 | CSVAQVGETQYF | TGCAGCGTTGCACAGGTGGGGGAGACCCAGTACTTC
NA | many | TRBJ2-6 | 14 | TRBV7-2 | CASSTGSGANVLTF | TGTGCCAGCAGCACAGGGTCTGGGGCCAACGTCCTGACTTTC
NA | many | TRBJ2-2 | 16 | TRBV19 | CASSRQGSRNTGELFF | TGTGCCAGTAGTAGGCAGGGTTCTAGGAACACCGGGGAGCTGTTTTTT
NA | NA | TRBJ2-4 | 13 | TRBV6-1 | CASTAPTVNIQYF | TGTGCCAGCACCGCGCCGACAGTAAACATTCAGTACTTC
NA | few | TRBJ1-5 | 16 | TRBV7-2 | CASSPARAGPNQPQHF | TGTGCCAGCAGCCCCGCGCGGGCAGGCCCGAATCAGCCCCAGCATTTT
TRBD1 | many | TRBJ2-1 | 17 | TRBV4-1 | CASSQEGQGAQVSEQFF | TGCGCCAGCAGCCAAGAGGGACAGGGGGCGCAAGTTAGTGAGCAGTTCTTC
NA | many | TRBJ1-5 | 17 | TRBV4-3 | CASSQAATLKYDQPQHF | TGCGCCAGCAGCCAAGCGGCGACATTGAAGTACGATCAGCCCCAGCATTTT
TRBD1 | many | TRBJ1-4 | 15 | TRBV10-2 | CASTGGTETNQKLFF | TGCGCCAGCACCGGCGGGACAGAGACTAATCAAAAACTGTTTTTT
TRBD1 | many | TRBJ1-4 | 14 | TRBV5-6 | CASSLVGGGEKLFF | TGTGCCAGCAGCTTGGTAGGGGGCGGGGAAAAACTGTTTTTT
NA | many | TRBJ1-5 | 16 | TRBV7-2 | CASSADTGKPVRSQHF | TGTGCCAGCAGCGCAGACACCGGAAAACCCGTACGGTCCCAGCATTTT
NA | many | TRBJ1-4 | 14 | TRBV5-1 | CASSLGPANEKLFF | TGCGCCAGCAGCTTGGGCCCGGCTAATGAAAAACTGTTTTTT
NA | many | TRBJ2-6 | 18 | TRBV5-4 | CASSLTGTLRSGANVLTF | TGTGCCAGCAGCTTGACGGGGACACTTCGCTCTGGGGCCAACGTCCTGACTTTC
NA | many | TRBJ1-2 | 16 | TRBV18 | CASSPVGNQRGYGYTF | TGTGCCAGCTCACCTGTTGGCAACCAAAGGGGCTATGGCTACACCTTC
TRBD2 | many | TRBJ2-7 | 14 | TRBV5-6 | CASSSELAVYEQYF | TGTGCCAGCAGCTCGGAACTAGCGGTCTACGAGCAGTACTTC
TRBD1 | many | TRBJ1-3 | 15 | TRBV10-3 | CAISRQGSGGNTIYF | TGTGCCATCAGCAGACAGGGCTCGGGCGGAAACACCATATATTTT
TRBD1 | many | TRBJ1-6 | 14 | TRBV5-4 | CASSSGQGRSPLHF | TGTGCCAGCAGCTCGGGACAGGGACGTTCACCCCTCCACTTT
TRBD2 | many | TRBJ2-5 | 13 | TRBV6-6 | CASSREGEETQYF | TGTGCCAGCAGCCGGGAGGGAGAAGAGACCCAGTACTTC
NA | many | TRBJ2-5 | 15 | TRBV2 | CASSEVGRGQETQYF | TGTGCCAGCAGTGAAGTCGGCAGGGGACAAGAGACCCAGTACTTC
NA | many | TRBJ1-4 | 17 | TRBV7-6 | CASSPRPPALHNEKLFF | TGTGCCAGCAGCCCCAGGCCCCCAGCCTTACATAATGAAAAACTGTTTTTT
TRBD1 | many | TRBJ1-2 | 13 | TRBV7-2 | CASSRQGVGGYTF | TGTGCCAGCAGCCGACAGGGGGTTGGGGGCTACACCTTC
NA | many | TRBJ2-1 | 18 | TRBV7-2 | CASSRGIKGGGLYTEQFF | TGTGCCAGCAGCCGAGGTATAAAGGGGGGGGGCTTGTACACTGAGCAGTTCTTC
TRBD2 | many | TRBJ2-1 | 16 | TRBV4-2 | CASSQVIGTSGDEQFF | TGTGCCAGCAGCCAAGTAATCGGGACTAGCGGGGATGAGCAGTTCTTC
NA | many | TRBJ1-5 | 16 | TRBV15 | CATSRGGGGTNQPQHF | TGTGCCACCAGCAGAGGGGGAGGGGGTACCAATCAGCCCCAGCATTTT
NA | many | TRBJ2-1 | 11 | TRBV5-6 | CASTTFNEQFF | TGTGCCAGCACCACTTTTAATGAGCAGTTCTTC